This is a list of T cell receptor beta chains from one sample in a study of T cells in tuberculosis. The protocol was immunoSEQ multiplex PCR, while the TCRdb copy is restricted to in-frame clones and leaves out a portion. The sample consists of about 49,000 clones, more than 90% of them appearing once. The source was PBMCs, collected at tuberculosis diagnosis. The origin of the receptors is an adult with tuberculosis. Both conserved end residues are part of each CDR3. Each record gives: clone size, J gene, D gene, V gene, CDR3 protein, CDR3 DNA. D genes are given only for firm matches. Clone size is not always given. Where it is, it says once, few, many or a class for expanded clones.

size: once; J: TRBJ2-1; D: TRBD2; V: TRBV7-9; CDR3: CASSSLRRTSAYNEQFF; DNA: TGTGCCAGCAGCTCGCTCAGGAGGACTAGCGCCTACAATGAGCAGTTCTTC
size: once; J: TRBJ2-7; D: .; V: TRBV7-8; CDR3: CASSFPRTESSYEQYF; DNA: TGTGCCAGCAGCTTCCCAAGGACAGAGTCCTCCTACGAGCAGTACTTC
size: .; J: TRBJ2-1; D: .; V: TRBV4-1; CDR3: CASSQPRGGNEQFF; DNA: TGCGCCAGCAGCCAACCCAGGGGCGGGAATGAGCAGTTCTTC
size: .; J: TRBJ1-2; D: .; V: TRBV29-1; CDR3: CSVKDSLYGYTF; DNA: TGCAGCGTTAAGGACAGCCTATATGGCTACACCTTC
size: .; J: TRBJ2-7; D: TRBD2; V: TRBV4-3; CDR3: CASSQELAEGSYEQYF; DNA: TGCGCCAGCAGCCAAGAACTAGCGGAAGGATCCTACGAGCAGTACTTC
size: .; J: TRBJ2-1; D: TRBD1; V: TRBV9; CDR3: CASSVSIHPGQGYNEQFF; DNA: TGTGCCAGCAGCGTATCCATACATCCGGGACAGGGTTACAATGAGCAGTTCTTC
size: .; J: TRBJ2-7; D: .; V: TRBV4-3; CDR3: CASSHYTGPGYEQYF; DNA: TGCGCCAGCAGCCACTATACAGGCCCTGGCTACGAGCAGTACTTC
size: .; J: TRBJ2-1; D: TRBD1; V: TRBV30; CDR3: CAWRKGANEQFF; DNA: TGTGCCTGGAGGAAGGGGGCAAATGAGCAGTTCTTC
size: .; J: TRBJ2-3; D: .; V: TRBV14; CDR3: CASSSRGGVADTQYF; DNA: TGTGCCAGCAGCTCCCGAGGAGGGGTGGCGGATACGCAGTATTTT
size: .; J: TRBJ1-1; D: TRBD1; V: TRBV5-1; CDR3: CASSHAGTVQNTEAFF; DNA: TGCGCCAGCAGCCACGCCGGGACAGTGCAGAACACTGAAGCTTTCTTT
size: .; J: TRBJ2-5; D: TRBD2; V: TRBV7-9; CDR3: CASSPYSSGTSGRETQYF; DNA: TGTGCCAGCAGCCCTTACTCCTCCGGGACTAGCGGGAGGGAGACCCAGTACTTC
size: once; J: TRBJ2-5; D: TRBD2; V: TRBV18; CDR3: CASSPQASGRGGSQETQYF; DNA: TGTGCCAGCTCACCACAGGCTAGCGGGAGAGGGGGCTCCCAAGAGACCCAGTACTTC
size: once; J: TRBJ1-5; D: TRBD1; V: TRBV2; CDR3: CASSSGGARNQPQHF; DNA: TGTGCCAGCAGTTCAGGGGGTGCGCGCAATCAGCCCCAGCATTTT
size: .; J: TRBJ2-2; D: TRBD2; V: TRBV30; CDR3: CARRLAGGRVFF; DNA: TGTGCCCGAAGACTAGCGGGAGGGAGGGTGTTTTTT
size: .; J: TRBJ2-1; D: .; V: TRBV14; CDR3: CASSWSRDKQFF; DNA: TGTGCCAGCAGCTGGAGCCGGGACAAACAGTTCTTC
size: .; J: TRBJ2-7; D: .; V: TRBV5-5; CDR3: CASSLWRSGRNEQYF; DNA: TGTGCCAGCAGCTTGTGGCGTTCTGGGAGGAACGAGCAGTACTTC
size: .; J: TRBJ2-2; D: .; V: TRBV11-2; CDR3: CASSPMRAAGELFF; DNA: TGTGCCAGCAGCCCTATGCGGGCCGCCGGGGAGCTGTTTTTT
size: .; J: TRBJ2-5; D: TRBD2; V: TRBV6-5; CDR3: CASSSGRQETQYF; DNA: TGTGCCAGCAGTAGCGGGAGGCAGGAGACCCAGTACTTC
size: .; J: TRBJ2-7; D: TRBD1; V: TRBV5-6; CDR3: CASSRGQGAYEQYF; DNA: TGTGCCAGCAGCCGTGGACAGGGGGCTTACGAGCAGTACTTC
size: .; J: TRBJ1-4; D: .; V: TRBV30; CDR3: CAWTRISTNEKLFF; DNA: TGTGCCTGGACGAGGATATCAACTAATGAAAAACTGTTTTTT
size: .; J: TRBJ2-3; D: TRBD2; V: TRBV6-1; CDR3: CASSVSSGSRTDTQYF; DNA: TGTGCCAGCAGTGTGTCTAGCGGGAGCCGCACAGATACGCAGTATTTT
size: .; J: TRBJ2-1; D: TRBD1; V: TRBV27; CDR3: CASSWGRGNEQFF; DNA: TGTGCCAGCAGTTGGGGCAGGGGGAATGAGCAGTTCTTC